This T cell receptor beta chain was retrieved from a study of OX40 agonist ivuxolimab in advanced cancers. Study details: Patients receiving dose escalation had hepatocellular carcinoma, melanoma, renal cell or head and neck cancer. Study observations and caveats: Still undetermined is the antigen specificity of the expanded peripheral T cells. Some nonresponders additionally presented with little normalized T-cell clonal expansion.

This table comes from immunoSEQ multiplex PCR, and its TCRdb copy is limited to in-frame clones, with some not included. The table has 90,000 to 100,000 clones, roughly 89% seen once. CDR3 length equals 14 residues. Per the germline V gene, CDR1 is SQVTM and CDR2 is ANQGSEA. J gave up 5 bases and V 1 base, and 5 bases lay outside the gene matches. With regard to this clone: Antigen unknown.

This material consisted of CD4+ or CD8+ T cells sorted from blood, taken in a trial of the OX40 agonist ivuxolimab. The gene calls are TRBV29-1 and TRBJ2-1; 7 nucleotides align to TRBD1. The source of this sequence is an adult with an advanced solid tumor such as melanoma, head and neck, liver or kidney cancer. CDR3 DNA sequence: TGCAGCGTTGAAGCGACAGGGTCGGACAATGAGCAGTTCTTC. Its protein product is CSVEATGSDNEQFF.